These 21 T cell receptor beta chains came from one sample sequenced in a study of Ad26.COV2.S vaccination and SARS-CoV-2 variants. The protocol was immunoSEQ multiplex PCR, while the TCRdb copy is restricted to in-frame clones and leaves out a portion. The table has a few hundred thousand clones, 88% seen once. Treatment meaning: around 19 received Ad26.COV2.S at low or high dose, single or two shots; several received placebo; per-sample allocation not given. Collection of the samples took place on day 63 after the first injection of vaccine or placebo. The material was peripheral blood, obtained in a trial of Ad26.COV2.S vaccine versus placebo. Receptor source: a person between 18 and 65 years old who received the Ad26.COV2.S COVID-19 vaccine or a placebo.

In this sample, this clone turned up many times. A read error may account for a junction end that differs from germline. The chain recombines TRBV7-8 with TRBJ2-1; D possibly matches TRBD1 or TRBD2 (7 bases each). CDR3 length: 20 residues. Germline CDR1 reads SGHVS; CDR2 reads FQNEAQ. The chain's CDR3 is CASSFVWGGGDRDSHNEQFF. The CDR3 DNA sequence: TGTGCCAGCAGCTTTGTCTGGGGAGGGGGCGACAGGGACTCCCACAATGAGCAGTTCTTC.

V is TRBV14 and J is TRBJ2-5; maybe TRBD2 (6 bases). This CDR3 contains 18 residues. Germline V lookup: CDR1 SGHDN, CDR2 FVKESK. With 3 bases removed from V and 3 bases from J, the gap between germline ends came to 23 bases. CDR3 nucleotide sequence: TGTGCCAGCAGCCAGGTCTCGTGGAGGGGCCTGGGTGAAGAGACCCAGTACTTC. Translating it yields CASSQVSWRGLGEETQYF.

This clone was seen a handful of times. V is TRBV11-2 and J is TRBJ2-7, with D perhaps TRBD1 or TRBD2 (5 bases each). Germline CDR1 SGHAT, CDR2 FQNNGV. Trimming removed 4 bases at V and 1 base at J, with 14 bases between. The CDR3 consists of 15 residues. The CDR3 DNA reads as TGTGCCAGCAGCTCACTGAGGGGCGATTCCTACGAGCAGTACTTC. Residues: CASSSLRGDSYEQYF.

Here the CDR3 DNA reads TGCGCCAGCAGCTTGGAACCCCTAACGTATGAGCAGTTCTTC. This gives the protein CASSLEPLTYEQFF. The chain recombines TRBV5-1 with TRBJ2-1; D is undetermined. The V and J ends lost 0 bases and 8 bases respectively, with 12 bases between them. CDR3 length: 14 residues. CDR1 and CDR2 from the germline V gene are SGHRS and YFSETQ.

This chain connects TRBV28 to TRBJ2-4, with D possibly TRBD2 on 6 matching bases. This CDR3 has 17 amino acids. Germline CDR1 reads MDHEN; CDR2 reads SYDVKM. Between the trimmed V and J ends, which lost 6 bases and 0 bases, there was a span of 18 bases. The CDR3 protein is CASSLFGTGGAKNIQYF. The CDR3 DNA reads as TGTGCCAGCAGCCTATTCGGGACTGGGGGAGCCAAAAACATTCAGTACTTC.

V usage is TRBV9 and J usage is TRBJ2-1, with TRBD2 identical over 7 bases. Per germline, CDR1 SGDLS and CDR2 YYNGEE. V lost 3 bases to trimming and J lost 7 bases; unmatched junction nucleotides: 7. This CDR3 region has 14 residues. DNA of the CDR3: TGTGCCAGCAGCGCGGGGGGTTGGAGGAATGAGCAGTTCTTC. Protein: CASSAGGWRNEQFF.

This rearrangement joins TRBV20-1 to TRBJ2-3; D gene uncertain. CDR3 length equals 15 residues. V gave up 3 bases and J gave up 2 bases, with 15 bases separating them. Germline CDR1 reads DFQATT; CDR2 reads SNEGSKA (reference sequence). In DNA form, the CDR3 reads TGCAGTGCTAGTGACCAGGTGATAGCCACAGATACGCAGTATTTT. Protein product: CSASDQVIATDTQYF.

The chain combines TRBV25-1 with TRBJ1-1, with D uncertain. The CDR3 contains 14 residues. In germline, CDR1 is MGHDK, CDR2 SYGVNS. The V end was cut by 3 bases, the J end by 0 bases, with 8 bases between. CDR3 nucleotides: TGTGCCAGCAGTGAGTCGGGTTTGAACACTGAAGCTTTCTTT. It translates to CASSESGLNTEAFF. The full variable domain, with the rest looked up from reference TRBV25-1 and TRBJ1-1, is EADIYQTPRYLVIGTGKKITLECSQTMGHDKMYWYQQDPGMELHLIHYSYGVNSTEKGDLSSESTVSRIRTEHFPLTLESARPSHTSQYLCASSESGLNTEAFFGQGTRLTVV.

The J gene is TRBJ2-3, the V gene TRBV6-5, with a weak D call TRBD1 (6 bases). Germline loops: CDR1 MNHEY, CDR2 SVGAGI. The V and J ends lost 2 bases and 0 bases respectively, with 9 bases between them. The CDR3 consists of 15 residues. The CDR3: CASSYGTYSTDTQYF. The DNA for the CDR3 is TGTGCCAGCAGTTACGGGACATATAGCACAGATACGCAGTATTTT.

This rearrangement joins TRBV11-3 to TRBJ2-1; D perhaps matches TRBD1 (6 bases). V lost 1 base and J 8 bases, leaving 18 bases between the germline ends. This CDR3 is 16 amino acids long. The germline V gene encodes CDR1 SGHNT and CDR2 YENEEA. The CDR3 sequence is CASSLGDRIGTDEQFF. CDR3 bases: TGTGCCAGCAGCTTAGGTGACAGGATAGGCACCGATGAGCAGTTCTTC.

This chain uses TRBV30 with TRBJ2-5; no clear D gene. The V gene lost 3 bases and the J gene lost 5 bases, with 10 bases spanning the gap. The germline gives CDR1 GTSNPN, CDR2 SVGIG (reference sequence). This CDR3 has 12 amino acids. The CDR3 sequence is CAWRSVTETQYF. The CDR3 DNA is TGTGCCTGGAGGTCGGTGACTGAGACCCAGTACTTC.

V gene TRBV12-3 or TRBV12-4 combines with J gene TRBJ1-2; no clear D. With 10 bases removed from V and 5 bases from J, the gap between germline ends came to 11 bases. This CDR3 comprises 11 residues. The CDR3 nucleotides read TGTGCCACCCGGACGGCTTATGGCTACACCTTC. Its translation: CATRTAYGYTF.

For the CDR3, the DNA is TGTGCCAGCAGCGCCGAGGTCAGCTCCTACAATGAGCAGTTCTTC. Protein: CASSAEVSSYNEQFF. J is TRBJ2-1 and V is TRBV9; D remains ambiguous. Trimming stripped 3 bases from V and 0 bases from J, with 10 bases between. The CDR3 is 15 amino acids. CDR1 and CDR2 (germline): SGDLS, YYNGEE.

The gene calls are TRBV28 and TRBJ1-1; no reliable D call. Between the trimmed V and J ends, which lost 6 bases and 2 bases, there was a span of 4 bases. This CDR3 has 11 amino acids. Germline V gene data show CDR1 as MDHEN and CDR2 as SYDVKM. CDR3 sequence (DNA): TGTGCCAGCAGGACAAACACTGAAGCTTTCTTT. Translation: CASRTNTEAFF.

The chain uses TRBV4-1 and TRBJ2-7, with TRBD2 matching 7 bases. Germline V gives CDR1 MGHRA, CDR2 YSYEKL. The V and J ends lost 4 bases and 3 bases, in that order; junction bases with no gene match: 9. There are 15 residues in the CDR3. Written as DNA, the CDR3 is TGCGCCAGCAGCCTATCCGAACTAGCGTTCTACGAGCAGTACTTC. Protein: CASSLSELAFYEQYF.

This clone appeared once. The chain links TRBV27 to TRBJ1-6; D gene unclear. Germline values: CDR1 MNHEY, CDR2 SMNVEV (reference sequence). Trimming removed 2 bases at V and 5 bases at J, with 4 bases between. The CDR3 consists of 13 residues. The CDR3 is CASSLGDNSPLHF. The CDR3, as DNA: TGTGCCAGCAGTTTAGGGGATAATTCACCCCTCCACTTT.

The chain is built from TRBV3-1 (or the pseudogene TRBV3-2) and TRBJ1-4; TRBD1 aligns across 12 bases. CDR3 length equals 20 residues. The germline V gene encodes CDR1 LGHDT and CDR2 YNNKEL (reference sequence). Germline trimming cut 0 bases from V and 4 bases from J; bases unmatched to any gene: 12. CDR3 DNA: TGTGCCAGCAGCCAAGATAAATGGGACAGGGGGCTATATGGTAATGAAAAACTGTTTTTT. Protein: CASSQDKWDRGLYGNEKLFF.

The genes are TRBV7-2 and TRBJ2-5; 7 bases match TRBD1. The CDR3 consists of 11 residues. The ends lost 1 base at V and 13 bases at J; junction bases unmatched: 3. Germline CDR1 SGHTA, CDR2 FQGNSA. This CDR3 reads CASSLGGGGYF. DNA of the CDR3: TGTGCCAGCAGCTTAGGAGGGGGCGGGTACTTC. Variable domain in full (rest from reference TRBV7-2 and TRBJ2-5): GAGVSQSPSNKVTEKGKDVELRCDPISGHTALYWYRQSLGQGLEFLIYFQGNSAPDKSGLPSDRFSAERTGGSVSTLTIQRTQQEDSAVYLCASSLGGGGYFGPGTRLLVL.

V gene TRBV5-1 combines with J gene TRBJ2-6; no clear D. Looked up from germline, CDR1 is SGHRS and CDR2 is YFSETQ. V gave up 6 bases and J gave up 0 bases, with 7 bases separating them. This CDR3 has 14 residues. CDR3 in amino acids: CASNQNSGANVLTF. The CDR3 DNA follows: TGCGCCAGCAACCAAAACTCTGGGGCCAACGTCCTGACTTTC.

This chain uses TRBV3-1 (or the pseudogene TRBV3-2) with TRBJ1-5, with 10 bases that match TRBD1. Germline-derived CDR1 and CDR2 are LGHDT and YNNKEL (reference sequence). The CDR3 is 16 residues long. Trimming removed 1 base from V and 3 bases from J; junction bases left unmatched: 3. CDR3 DNA: TGTGCCAGCAGCCAAGGGACAGGGGGTAACAATCAGCCCCAGCATTTT. This sequence encodes CASSQGTGGNNQPQHF.

V is TRBV7-9 and J is TRBJ2-3; a weak D match, TRBD2 (6 bases). V lost 0 bases, J lost 3 bases, and 10 bases lay in between. The CDR3 loop spans 15 amino acids. Germline loops: CDR1 SEHNR, CDR2 FQNEAQ (reference sequence). The CDR3 loop reads CASSLAGGFTDTQYF. For the CDR3, the DNA is TGTGCCAGCAGCTTAGCGGGGGGTTTTACAGATACGCAGTATTTT. Full variable domain (outside the CDR3, taken from reference TRBV7-9 and TRBJ2-3): DTGVSQNPRHKITKRGQNVTFRCDPISEHNRLYWYRQTLGQGPEFLTYFQNEAQLEKSRLLSDRFSAERPKGSFSTLEIQRTEQGDSAMYLCASSLAGGFTDTQYFGPGTRLTVL.